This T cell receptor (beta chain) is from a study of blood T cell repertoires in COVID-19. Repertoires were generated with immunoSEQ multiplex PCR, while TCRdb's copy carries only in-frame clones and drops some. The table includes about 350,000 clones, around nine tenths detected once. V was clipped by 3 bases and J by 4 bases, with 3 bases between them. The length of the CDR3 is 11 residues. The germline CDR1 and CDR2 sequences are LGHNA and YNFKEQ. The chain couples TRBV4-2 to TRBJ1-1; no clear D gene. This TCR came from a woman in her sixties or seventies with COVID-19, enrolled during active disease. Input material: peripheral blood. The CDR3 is CASSQATEAFF. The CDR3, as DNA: TGTGCCAGCAGCCAGGCCACTGAAGCTTTCTTT.